Listed below are T cell receptor beta chains from one sample, sequenced in a study of vaccination effects on CD4 cells after COVID-19. The antigens these receptors bind are not known. Assay: immunoSEQ multiplex PCR; the TCRdb copy retains only in-frame clones and omits some. The profile shows about 37,000 clones, approximately 74% of them singletons. Specimen: CD4+ T cells from PBMCs cultured without peptide, collected before COVID-19 vaccination. Source of these receptors: a human donor who received a COVID-19 vaccine. The CDR3 runs from the conserved cysteine through the conserved F or W. D genes are given only for firm matches. For some rows the clone size is stated as once, few or many, or as a class when expanded; others skip it.

>TRBJ2-3|NA|TRBV5-1|NA
TGCGCCAGCAGCTTGGCCACGGGGGCTACCACAGATACGCAGTATTTT
CASSLATGATTDTQYF
>TRBJ1-5|NA|TRBV5-1|NA
TGCGCCAGCAGCTTGGACACTGAGGGCCAGCCCCAGCATTTT
CASSLDTEGQPQHF
>TRBJ2-7|TRBD2|TRBV5-1|NA
TGCGCCAGCAGAGGCGGGGGGCCGTCGGGGTACGAGCAGTACTTC
CASRGGGPSGYEQYF
>TRBJ1-2|NA|TRBV4-1|NA
TGCGCCAGCAGCGGCCAGGGGAACTATGGCTACACCTTC
CASSGQGNYGYTF
>TRBJ1-1|TRBD1|TRBV28|NA
TGTGCCAGCAGTTTATCGACAGGGGTGACTGAAGCTTTCTTT
CASSLSTGVTEAFF
>TRBJ2-1|NA|TRBV29-1|NA
TGCAGCGTTGAAGATCCGGGCTGGGACAATGAGCAGTTCTTC
CSVEDPGWDNEQFF
>TRBJ2-2|NA|TRBV19|NA
TGTGCCAGTAGTATTTTTCGGAGGAGGAACACCGGGGAGCTGTTTTTT
CASSIFRRRNTGELFF
>TRBJ2-3|NA|TRBV9|NA
TGTGCCAGCAGCCATAATCGCACAGATACGCAGTATTTT
CASSHNRTDTQYF
>TRBJ2-5|NA|TRBV7-7|NA
TGTGCTAGCAGCCCCGTCGGACTCCAAGAGACCCAGTACTTC
CASSPVGLQETQYF
>TRBJ2-3|TRBD2|TRBV7-2|NA
TGTGCCAGCAGCTTATCCTTACTAGCGGGAGCTGAAGATACGCAGTATTTT
CASSLSLLAGAEDTQYF
>TRBJ2-3|NA|TRBV4-2|medium-sized
TGTGCCAGCAGCCAAGATCAAGCAGATACGCAGTATTTT
CASSQDQADTQYF
>TRBJ1-4|TRBD1|TRBV29-1|NA
TGCAGCGTCACCGGGGGACAGTTTAATGAAAAACTGTTTTTT
CSVTGGQFNEKLFF
>TRBJ1-5|NA|TRBV7-2|NA
TGTGCCAGCAGCTTAGGTTCAGGGAGACATCAGCCCCAGCATTTT
CASSLGSGRHQPQHF
>TRBJ1-5|NA|TRBV27|few
TGTGCCAGCAGTCCAGAGCGGAATCAGCCCCAGCATTTT
CASSPERNQPQHF
>TRBJ2-1|TRBD2|TRBV11-2|NA
TGTGCCAGCAGCTTACTAGCGGGGGGCCCCTACAATGAGCAGTTCTTC
CASSLLAGGPYNEQFF
>TRBJ2-7|NA|TRBV29-1|NA
TGCAGCGTTGGTGGGGGTACCTACGAGCAGTACTTC
CSVGGGTYEQYF
>TRBJ1-5|NA|TRBV6-4|NA
TGTGCCAGCAGTGTCGGCCCCAATCAGCCCCAGCATTTT
CASSVGPNQPQHF
>TRBJ1-1|NA|TRBV15|once
TGTGCCACCAGCGGACGGGGAGGCACTGAAGCTTTCTTT
CATSGRGGTEAFF
>TRBJ1-1|NA|TRBV28|NA
TGTGCCAGCAGTCCTCCGGCGAGGGGCACTGAAGCTTTCTTT
CASSPPARGTEAFF
>TRBJ1-1|NA|TRBV10-3|NA
TGTGCCATCCTCTCGGCTCAGGGGATGAACACTGAAGCTTTCTTT
CAILSAQGMNTEAFF
>TRBJ1-4|NA|TRBV6-1|NA
TGTGCCAGCAGTGAAACCTTGACGAATGAAAAACTGTTTTTT
CASSETLTNEKLFF
>TRBJ2-3|NA|TRBV10-3|NA
TGTGCCATCAGTGAGTCAGCGTATACGCAGTATTTT
CAISESAYTQYF
>TRBJ1-2|NA|TRBV30|NA
TGTGCCTGGGGAGGCTACACCTTC
CAWGGYTF
>TRBJ2-7|NA|TRBV9|few
TGTGCCAGCAGCCCTACGAACGGCTACGAGCAGTACTTC
CASSPTNGYEQYF
>TRBJ1-2|NA|TRBV2|NA
TGTGCCAGAAGTGCTGAGGGTAATTATGGCTACACCTTC
CARSAEGNYGYTF
>TRBJ1-2|NA|TRBV5-5|NA
TGTGCCAGCAGCGGGGTTGGACGGAACTATGGCTACACCTTC
CASSGVGRNYGYTF
>TRBJ1-1|NA|TRBV2|NA
TGTGCCAGCAGCCCCCTGGTTCCTTACCCTGAAGCTTTCTTT
CASSPLVPYPEAFF
>TRBJ2-3|NA|TRBV4-2|NA
TGTGCCAGCAGCCAAGATGTAGTCCAGGGTTCCACAGATACGCAGTATTTT
CASSQDVVQGSTDTQYF